This T cell receptor (beta chain) was captured by sequencing in a study of blood T cell repertoires in COVID-19. The wider study: Some COVID-19 samples were acute and others convalescent; all came from the United States, Italy and Spain.

Using immunoSEQ multiplex PCR, the repertoire was profiled, and TCRdb retains in-frame clones only, with some absent. This sample has 97,000 or so clones; 70% to 85% occur once, and the top ten carry roughly 10%. The germline CDR1 and CDR2 sequences are SGDLS and YYNGEE. This CDR3 spans 17 amino acids. V shed 2 bases, J shed 1 base, and the junction held 9 bases outside the gene matches. This TCR derives from a man in his 70s with acute or convalescent COVID-19. The chain recombines TRBV9 with TRBJ2-1; 7 bases fit TRBD1. Sequenced sample: peripheral blood. CDR3 nucleotide sequence: TGTGCCAGCAGCGTTACAGGGGCAAGGAGTTCCTACAATGAGCAGTTCTTC. This gives the protein CASSVTGARSSYNEQFF.